These 27 T cell receptor beta chains were all obtained from the same sample, sequenced in a study of T-cell memory formation after mild COVID-19. TCRdb called the 5' RACE reads again in MiXCR, with one record for every CDR3 protein. The data show roughly 400,000 distinct CDR3 sequences, about 24% seen once. What was sequenced was PBMCs or a T cell subset sorted from them (not recorded which). These TCRs come from an adult woman who had mild COVID-19 (a few samples of this study predate the infection). Cell type and time point are not known.

This chain uses TRBV4-1 with TRBJ2-7; possibly TRBD2 for D (5 bases). Looked up from germline, CDR1 is MGHRA and CDR2 is YSYEKL. The CDR3 is 15 amino acids. V gave up 7 bases and J gave up 2 bases, with 18 bases separating them. The CDR3 nucleotides read TGCGCCAGCACAAGTGACTATAGCGCACCCTACGAGCAGTACTTC. This codes for CASTSDYSAPYEQYF.

This clonotype was observed a few times. The V call is TRBV25-1, the J call TRBJ2-7; 10 bases are a match to TRBD2. This CDR3 has 15 residues. The V gene's germline CDR1 is MGHDK and CDR2 SYGVNS. Trimming cost V 1 base and J 3 bases; bases outside gene matches: 3. The CDR3: CASSELSSGGYEQYF. The CDR3 bases are TGTGCCAGCAGTGAATTGTCTAGCGGGGGCTACGAGCAGTACTTC.

The chain employs TRBV5-1 and TRBJ1-6, with D tentatively TRBD1 (6 bases). Trimming stripped 5 bases from V and 8 bases from J, with 20 bases between. The germline V gene encodes CDR1 SGHRS and CDR2 YFSETQ. This CDR3 is 16 amino acids long. DNA for the CDR3: TGCGCCAGCAGTTCTCGACCGGGACATCCCGATTCACCCCTCCACTTT. This sequence encodes CASSSRPGHPDSPLHF.

This clonotype was recorded a few times. V usage is TRBV29-1 and J usage is TRBJ1-2; 8 bases match TRBD1. The CDR3 loop spans 13 amino acids. Trimming took 1 base from V and 4 from J; bases not matched to a gene: 2. The V gene's germline CDR1 is SQVTM and CDR2 ANQGSEA. CDR3 DNA: TGCAGCGTTGAAGGGACAGGGATCTATGGCTACACCTTC. It codes for CSVEGTGIYGYTF.

The chain recombines TRBV7-9 with TRBJ1-1; maybe TRBD1 (5 bases). V dropped 7 bases and J dropped 6 bases, with 15 bases sitting between them. The CDR3 contains 13 residues. Germline-derived CDR1 and CDR2 are SEHNR and FQNEAQ (reference sequence). CDR3 sequence reads: CASTDEGGAEAFF. CDR3 nucleotides: TGTGCCAGCACCGATGAAGGAGGGGCTGAAGCTTTCTTT.

The genes are TRBV27 and TRBJ2-1; D not certain. CDR3 size: 15 residues. The V end was cut by 0 bases, the J end by 8 bases, with 14 bases between. The V gene's germline CDR1 is MNHEY and CDR2 SMNVEV (reference sequence). CDR3 protein: CASSLSVPSSDEQFF. CDR3 DNA: TGTGCCAGCAGTTTATCGGTCCCATCTTCGGATGAGCAGTTCTTC.

This clonotype was seen at least ten times. CDR3 nucleotide sequence: TGTGCCAGCAGCTTAGCTAGCGGGATTTTCCACGAGCAGTACTTC. Translating it yields CASSLASGIFHEQYF. The chain employs TRBV7-9 and TRBJ2-7, with 8 bases identical to TRBD2. Germline loops: CDR1 SEHNR, CDR2 FQNEAQ (reference sequence). Trimming removed 0 bases from V and 5 bases from J; junction bases left unmatched: 6. The CDR3 loop spans 15 amino acids.

This clonotype came up a few times. The gene calls are TRBV5-5 and TRBJ2-7, with D possibly matching TRBD1 (6 bases). V was pared by 3 bases and J by 6 bases, with 19 bases between. This CDR3 has 15 residues. From germline, CDR1 is SGHKS and CDR2 YYEKEE (reference sequence). CDR3 bases: TGTGCCAGCAGCTGGGGGCCGGGGAGCCCTCGCGAGCAGTACTTC. Residues: CASSWGPGSPREQYF.

This sequence joins TRBV4-1 and TRBJ1-5, with a tentative D call TRBD1 (5 bases). The germline V gene has CDR1 MGHRA and CDR2 YSYEKL. There are 15 residues in the CDR3. V was shortened by 4 bases and J by 0 bases, with 10 bases between the two germline ends. The CDR3 loop is CASSLQVTSNQPQHF. Here the CDR3 DNA reads TGCGCCAGCAGCCTACAGGTGACTAGCAATCAGCCCCAGCATTTT.

V gene TRBV11-2 combines with J gene TRBJ1-1; D gene ambiguous. CDR3 length: 10 amino acids. Trimming shortened V by 1 base and J by 9 bases, and 3 bases separated the two germline ends. Germline V gene data show CDR1 as SGHAT and CDR2 as FQNNGV. The DNA of the CDR3 is TGTGCCAGCAGCTTAGCCCAAGCTTTCTTT. Translating it yields CASSLAQAFF.

This clonotype was observed a handful of times. The chain couples TRBV20-1 to TRBJ1-2; perhaps TRBD1 as D (5 bases). V shed 3 bases and J shed 7 bases, with 12 bases lying between them. Germline-derived CDR1 and CDR2 are DFQATT and SNEGSKA (reference sequence). The CDR3 has 12 residues. In DNA form, the CDR3 reads TGCAGTGCTAGTTGGCAGGGCTTTGGCTACACCTTC. The encoded protein is CSASWQGFGYTF.

This rearrangement joins TRBV20-1 to TRBJ1-1; the match to TRBD1 covers 9 bases. This CDR3 is built from 13 residues. Germline CDR1 is DFQATT and CDR2 is SNEGSKA (reference sequence). V lost 2 bases, J lost 5 bases, and 3 bases stayed unmatched. CDR3 residues: CSARRDRDTEAFF. The DNA of the CDR3 is TGCAGTGCTAGAAGGGACAGGGATACTGAAGCTTTCTTT.

This chain uses TRBV12-3 or TRBV12-4 with TRBJ1-1, with a weak D call TRBD1 (6 bases). Trimming cost V 3 bases and J 4 bases, with 12 bases left between them. This CDR3 spans 14 amino acids. CDR3 loop: CASSFLTGTTEAFF. The CDR3 DNA reads TGTGCCAGCAGTTTCTTAACAGGGACCACTGAAGCTTTCTTT.

This clonotype was recorded a few times. This rearrangement joins TRBV7-3 to TRBJ2-1; D is perhaps TRBD1 or TRBD2 (5 bases each). V lost 1 base, J lost 2 bases, and 6 bases lay in between. The CDR3 length is 14 residues. Germline V gives CDR1 SGHTA, CDR2 FQGTGA. As DNA, the CDR3 is TGTGCCAGCAGCTTAATGGGGGCCTACAATGAGCAGTTCTTC. Protein product: CASSLMGAYNEQFF.

The table lists this clonotype with a few counts. V gene TRBV20-1 combines with J gene TRBJ2-3, with TRBD2 matching 8 bases. The V gene end was trimmed by 2 bases and the J gene end by 0 bases; junction bases not matched to a gene: 4. The CDR3 contains 15 residues. Germline V gene sequence: CDR1 DFQATT, CDR2 SNEGSKA (reference sequence). CDR3 in amino acids: CSARTRTSSTDTQYF. The CDR3 DNA reads TGCAGTGCTAGAACCAGGACTAGCAGCACAGATACGCAGTATTTT.

At least ten counts were recorded for this clonotype. This chain uses TRBV5-5 with TRBJ2-1; 10 nucleotides align to TRBD2. CDR3 size: 16 residues. Germline assignment: CDR1 SGHKS and CDR2 YYEKEE (reference sequence). Losses at the gene ends were 0 bases for V and 6 bases for J; bases not matched to a gene: 6. CDR3 bases: TGTGCCAGCAGCTTGGTAGCGGGGGGACTTTTCAATGAGCAGTTCTTC. Amino acid sequence: CASSLVAGGLFNEQFF.

The rearrangement links TRBV15 to TRBJ2-5; perhaps TRBD2 as D (6 bases). The germline CDR1 and CDR2 sequences are LNHNV and YYDKDF (reference sequence). The CDR3 contains 16 residues. The V end lost 2 bases, the J end lost 6 bases, and 19 bases lay between the germline ends. The CDR3 spells CATSRRSGVGVKTQYF. In DNA, the CDR3 is TGTGCCACCAGCAGACGGTCGGGAGTCGGCGTTAAGACCCAGTACTTC.

The V gene is TRBV5-6, the J gene TRBJ1-2, with 8 bases fitting TRBD1. The CDR3 runs 14 residues. The V and J ends lost 0 bases and 7 bases, in that order; junction bases with no gene match: 5. Germline-derived CDR1 and CDR2 are SGHDT and YYEEEE. CDR3 amino acids: CASSLDRGTSGYTF. The CDR3 DNA reads as TGTGCCAGCAGCTTGGACAGGGGGACGAGTGGCTACACCTTC. The full variable domain, rest sourced from reference TRBV5-6 and TRBJ1-2, is DAGVTQSPTHLIKTRGQQVTLRCSPKSGHDTVSWYQQALGQGPQFIFQYYEEEERQRGNFPDRFSGHQFPNYSSELNVNALLLGDSALYLCASSLDRGTSGYTFGSGTRLTVV.

In this sample, this clonotype turned up a few times. The V call is TRBV29-1, the J call TRBJ2-1, with D perhaps TRBD2 (6 bases). CDR1 and CDR2 (germline): SQVTM, ANQGSEA. The CDR3 runs to 16 residues. V was clipped by 7 bases and J by 0 bases, with 19 bases between them. In DNA form, the CDR3 reads TGCAGCGCTTCCGGGACTCCGTCTCGCTCCTACAATGAGCAGTTCTTC. Translated, it gives CSASGTPSRSYNEQFF.

This clonotype has more than one count but fewer than ten. This chain uses TRBV4-1 with TRBJ2-5; D remains ambiguous. This CDR3 contains 14 residues. V was clipped by 1 base and J by 7 bases, with 13 bases between them. CDR1 and CDR2 (germline): MGHRA, YSYEKL. For the CDR3, the DNA is TGCGCCAGCAGCCAAGTCCCGACGTGGGTGACCCAGTACTTC. Protein sequence: CASSQVPTWVTQYF.

This clonotype was seen a handful of times. This rearrangement joins TRBV20-1 to TRBJ2-6; D is uncertain. Trimming took off 3 bases at V and 0 bases at J, with 6 bases between the two ends. Germline CDR1 reads DFQATT; CDR2 reads SNEGSKA (reference sequence). This CDR3 contains 14 residues. The CDR3: CSASASSGANVLTF. The CDR3 nucleotides are TGCAGTGCTAGCGCGTCCTCTGGGGCCAACGTCCTGACTTTC.

This CDR3 reads CASKETHSGNTIYF. The CDR3 nucleotides read TGTGCCAGTAAGGAAACCCACTCTGGAAACACCATATATTTT. The V and J genes are TRBV7-2 and TRBJ1-3, with unresolved D. The germline V gene has CDR1 SGHTA and CDR2 FQGNSA. The CDR3 has 14 residues. The V end was cut by 9 bases, the J end by 0 bases, with 12 bases between.

This clonotype occurred many times. The CDR3 here is CASSQVSGGVYNEQFF. CDR3 nucleotides: TGTGCCAGCAGCCAAGTAAGCGGGGGGGTCTACAATGAGCAGTTCTTC. The chain combines TRBV3-1 with TRBJ2-1, with 10 positions matching TRBD2. The CDR3 loop spans 16 amino acids. J was trimmed by 3 bases and V by 1 base; bases with no gene match: 3. Germline V lookup: CDR1 LGHDT, CDR2 YNNKEL (reference sequence).

This chain connects TRBV24-1 to TRBJ2-7, with D perhaps given as TRBD1 or TRBD2 (7 bases each). The ends were cut back, 7 bases at V and 3 bases at J, with 12 bases in the middle. Germline CDR1 reads KGHDR; CDR2 reads SFDVKD. The length of the CDR3 is 13 residues. DNA of the CDR3: TGTGCCACCAGCACCAGGGGGGGCTACGAGCAGTACTTC. This gives the protein CATSTRGGYEQYF.

The table lists this clonotype with a few counts. This chain uses TRBV20-1 with TRBJ2-7; TRBD1 matches 8 bases. Germline CDR1 reads DFQATT; CDR2 reads SNEGSKA (reference sequence). There are 12 residues in the CDR3. V lost 6 bases and J lost 4; bases outside the gene matches: 5. CDR3 loop: CSAKGQVYEQYF. The CDR3 DNA sequence: TGCAGTGCAAAGGGACAGGTATACGAGCAGTACTTC.

The chain has TRBV6-5 and TRBJ2-2; D is undetermined. The CDR3 length is 13 residues. Trimming took 2 bases from V and 6 from J, leaving 7 bases between them. Germline assignment: CDR1 MNHEY and CDR2 SVGAGI. The CDR3 nucleotides read TGTGCCAGCAGTTACAGCCCAGCCGGGGAGCTGTTTTTT. Translating it yields CASSYSPAGELFF.

This clonotype was observed a few times. This chain joins TRBV15 and TRBJ1-1, with 7 positions matching TRBD1. Germline CDR1 LNHNV, CDR2 YYDKDF (reference sequence). Unmatched junction bases numbered 3, after V lost 0 bases and J lost 8 bases. The CDR3 totals 13 residues. The CDR3 DNA sequence: TGTGCCACCAGCAGAGATAGGGGGCCAGAAGCTTTCTTT. This translates into CATSRDRGPEAFF.